Presented here are 14 T cell receptor beta chains from one specimen sequenced in a study of blood T cells in healthy people across ages. Through a sample-barcoded 5' primer and a J-beta primer mix, a second PCR was run for 7 to 11 cycles. TCRdb itself ran the 5' RACE reads through MiXCR, one entry per CDR3 protein. The table shows approximately 2,000,000 distinct CDR3 sequences, with about two fifths occurring only once. Sequenced input: blood. The source is a human donor in good health.

The CDR3 sequence is CASSQDRHGEAFF. CDR3 DNA sequence: TGCGCCAGCAGCCAAGATCGTCATGGTGAAGCTTTCTTT. The V call is TRBV4-3, the J call TRBJ1-1, with D unclear. Germline V gene data show CDR1 as LGHNA and CDR2 as YSLEER. Trimming took off 0 bases at V and 7 bases at J, with 9 bases between the two ends. The CDR3 is 13 residues long.

The CDR3 loop is CASTLRDTSYEQYF. In nucleotides, the CDR3 is TGTGCCAGCACCTTGCGGGACACATCCTACGAGCAGTACTTC. The V call is TRBV6-2 or TRBV6-3, the J call TRBJ2-7, with D perhaps given as TRBD1 or TRBD2 (6 bases each). The V and J ends lost 7 bases and 1 base respectively, with 14 bases between them. The CDR3 spans 14 residues. CDR1 is MNHEY, CDR2 SVGEGT, per germline.

This clonotype was observed a few times. V gene TRBV5-1 combines with J gene TRBJ2-1; possibly TRBD2 for D (5 bases). This CDR3 region has 16 residues. CDR1 is SGHRS and CDR2 is YFSETQ in the germline V gene. V dropped 4 bases and J dropped 9 bases, with 23 bases sitting between them. Written as DNA, the CDR3 is TGCGCCAGCAGCCCCGTGTGGGATGAGGGTCTTCGTGAGCAGTTCTTC. Translating it yields CASSPVWDEGLREQFF.

This clonotype was picked up a small number of times. This chain joins TRBV9 and TRBJ2-3, with 12 bases matching TRBD2. Unmatched junction bases numbered 13, after V lost 4 bases and J lost 4 bases. The CDR3 contains 18 residues. From germline, CDR1 is SGDLS and CDR2 YYNGEE. CDR3 residues: CASSRLAGASAIADTQYF. DNA for the CDR3: TGTGCCAGCAGCAGACTAGCGGGGGCCTCCGCTATAGCAGATACGCAGTATTTT.

The chain couples TRBV7-2 to TRBJ2-7; 15 bases agree with TRBD2. The CDR3 contains 17 residues. V gave up 5 bases and J gave up 1 base; unmatched junction bases: 6. Germline loops: CDR1 SGHTA, CDR2 FQGNSA. In DNA, the CDR3 is TGTGCCAGCAGCCTGGGACTAGCGGGGGGCGCTTCCTACGAGCAGTACTTC. Translation gives CASSLGLAGGASYEQYF.

The chain recombines TRBV7-2 with TRBJ2-3; D tentatively fits TRBD1 or TRBD2 (6 bases each). The V end was cut by 4 bases, the J end by 5 bases, with 25 bases between. CDR1 is SGHTA, CDR2 FQGNSA, per germline. CDR3 length: 18 residues. As DNA, the CDR3 is TGTGCCAGCAGCTCTTCCTCCCTCGGGGGCGTTAAAGGAGATACGCAGTATTTT. Translating gives CASSSSSLGGVKGDTQYF. The variable domain in full, with the rest retrieved from reference TRBV7-2 and TRBJ2-3, is GAGVSQSPSNKVTEKGKDVELRCDPISGHTALYWYRQSLGQGLEFLIYFQGNSAPDKSGLPSDRFSAERTGGSVSTLTIQRTQQEDSAVYLCASSSSSLGGVKGDTQYFGPGTRLTVL.

The V gene is TRBV20-1, the J gene TRBJ2-5; maybe TRBD2 (6 bases). Looked up from germline, CDR1 is DFQATT and CDR2 is SNEGSKA (reference sequence). This CDR3 region has 13 residues. V lost 3 bases to trimming and J lost 5 bases, with 13 bases between them. CDR3: CSASIGAGETQYF. The CDR3, as DNA: TGCAGTGCTAGTATCGGGGCGGGGGAGACCCAGTACTTC.

There are a few counts of this clonotype. The chain has TRBV27 and TRBJ2-4; tentatively, D is TRBD1 (6 bases). The closer fit of TRBJ2-7 to the DNA end suggests the J call may be wrong. The CDR3 has 18 residues. Germline CDR1 and CDR2: MNHEY and SMNVEV (reference sequence). CDR3 in amino acids: CASISRQASKGLTDEQYF. CDR3 bases: TGTGCCAGCATATCCCGACAGGCCTCCAAGGGGTTAACGGACGAGCAGTACTTC.

This chain joins TRBV7-2 and TRBJ2-1; TRBD1 agrees at 8 bases. Germline V gene data show CDR1 as SGHTA and CDR2 as FQGNSA. V trimming: 2 bases; J trimming: 10 bases; junction bases outside the gene matches: 10. The CDR3 sequence is 15 residues long. CDR3 in amino acids: CASSLMDRAPYEQFF. As DNA, the CDR3 is TGTGCCAGCAGCTTAATGGACAGGGCTCCCTACGAGCAGTTCTTC. Looking up the rest from reference TRBV7-2 and TRBJ2-1 gives the full variable domain: GAGVSQSPSNKVTEKGKDVELRCDPISGHTALYWYRQSLGQGLEFLIYFQGNSAPDKSGLPSDRFSAERTGGSVSTLTIQRTQQEDSAVYLCASSLMDRAPYEQFFGPGTRLTVL.

This clonotype was counted ten times or more. Sequence at one end of the junction differs from germline and may be a read error. The V and J genes are TRBV5-1 and TRBJ1-1; D is unresolved. The CDR3 is 14 amino acids. Germline assignment: CDR1 SGHRS and CDR2 YFSETQ. The CDR3 sequence: CASSLRGQNTEAFF. The CDR3 coding sequence is TGTGCCAGCAGTTTAAGAGGTCAGAACACTGAAGCTTTCTTT.

This clonotype was counted at least ten times. The chain couples TRBV7-9 to TRBJ1-2; TRBD1 is a possible D gene (6 bases). Deletions cut 1 base from V and 6 bases from J, with 9 bases between. Looked up from germline, CDR1 is SEHNR and CDR2 is FQNEAQ (reference sequence). This CDR3 spans 13 amino acids. The CDR3 is CASSLGQEDGYTF. Here the CDR3 DNA reads TGTGCCAGCAGCTTAGGACAGGAGGATGGCTACACCTTC.

The chain carries TRBV12-3 or TRBV12-4 and TRBJ2-1, with 7 bases lining up with TRBD2. J gave up 5 bases and V 3 bases, and 4 bases lay outside the gene matches. CDR3 length: 14 residues. The CDR3 region is CASSFSAGDNEQFF. CDR3 DNA: TGTGCCAGCAGTTTTTCTGCGGGAGACAATGAGCAGTTCTTC.

This clonotype was observed once. The chain carries TRBV3-1 and TRBJ2-6; D not certain. This CDR3 is 16 amino acids long. Trimming cost V 4 bases and J 2 bases, with 12 bases left between them. Germline V gives CDR1 LGHDT, CDR2 YNNKEL (reference sequence). The CDR3 loop reads CASSRWTSPGANVLTF. The DNA for the CDR3 is TGTGCCAGCAGCCGATGGACCTCCCCTGGGGCCAACGTCCTGACTTTC.

V and J are TRBV7-9 and TRBJ2-1; D is ambiguous. Trimming took 6 bases from V and 6 from J, leaving 18 bases between them. CDR1 is SEHNR, CDR2 FQNEAQ, per germline (reference sequence). The CDR3 loop spans 15 amino acids. The CDR3 protein is CASSFEESYGNEQFF. CDR3 nucleotide sequence: TGTGCCAGCAGTTTTGAGGAATCCTATGGCAATGAGCAGTTCTTC.